This TCR beta chain was identified in a study of identical twins. Each CDR3 protein gets one entry after TCRdb re-called the 5' RACE reads with MiXCR. The data contain 750,000 to 950,000 distinct CDR3 sequences, approximately 13% of them singletons. General study results and limits: In cord blood, abundant beta clonotypes had fewer insertions; memory showed no trend.

There are 13 residues in the CDR3. CDR1 is MGHRA and CDR2 is YSYEKL in the germline V gene. Trimming took 4 bases from V and 8 from J, leaving 11 bases between them. Of note for this clonotype: Its antigen is still unknown.

The sample was also linked to a second study, of yellow fever vaccine responses in identical twins.

V is TRBV4-1 and J is TRBJ1-4; D is perhaps TRBD1 (5 bases). The sample comprised PBMCs. This receptor was obtained from a woman aged 18-35 years in good health. The CDR3 coding sequence is TGCGCCAGCAGCCGGGGGGTCCAAGAAAAACTGTTTTTT. Protein product: CASSRGVQEKLFF.